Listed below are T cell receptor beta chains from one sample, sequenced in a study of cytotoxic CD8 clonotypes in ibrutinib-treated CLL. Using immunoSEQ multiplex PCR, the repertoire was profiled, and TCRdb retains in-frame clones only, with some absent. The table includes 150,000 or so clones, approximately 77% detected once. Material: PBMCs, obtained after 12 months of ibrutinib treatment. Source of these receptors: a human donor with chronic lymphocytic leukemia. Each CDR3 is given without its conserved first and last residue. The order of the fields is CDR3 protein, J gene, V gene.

ASSSSTMRTGELF | TRBJ2-2 | TRBV5-1
ASSYAPLSSLYEQY | TRBJ2-7 | TRBV6-5
ASSPWSNTEAF | TRBJ1-1 | TRBV9
ASSSRDRGEGAQH | TRBJ1-5 | TRBV7-9
ASSYSRRDHEQY | TRBJ2-7 | TRBV6-5
ASSLGAGVMNTEAF | TRBJ1-1 | TRBV5-1
ASNRDRGDYEQY | TRBJ2-7 | TRBV5-1
ASSLAQQMNTEAF | TRBJ1-1 | TRBV7-2
ASSFGTGTDTQY | TRBJ2-3 | TRBV27
ASSLAGSSSYEQY | TRBJ2-7 | TRBV5-1
ASSYGTTNTGELF | TRBJ2-2 | TRBV6-5
ASSHRGANTEAF | TRBJ1-1 | TRBV7-9
ASSLVQGPTNEKLF | TRBJ1-4 | TRBV7-9
SVDVAITGELF | TRBJ2-2 | TRBV29-1
ASSFGQPYEQY | TRBJ2-7 | TRBV5-6
ASGLQAIYGYT | TRBJ1-2 | TRBV12-5
ASSKLGWNTEAF | TRBJ1-1 | TRBV28
ASSFPIREDNTGELF | TRBJ2-2 | TRBV9
ASSLVPGGGSYEQY | TRBJ2-7 | TRBV7-6
ASKREEGPETQY | TRBJ2-5 | TRBV2
ASSLLAAADTDTQY | TRBJ2-3 | TRBV28
ASSAPRYSYEQY | TRBJ2-7 | TRBV19
ASSSPGQGLEEQF | TRBJ2-1 | TRBV27
ASTPSFEKLF | TRBJ1-4 | TRBV19
ASQGLSGTREF | TRBJ2-1 | TRBV28
AWNSGTSETQY | TRBJ2-5 | TRBV30
ASSYLGAEAF | TRBJ1-1 | TRBV6-5
AIMGGEETQY | TRBJ2-5 | TRBV10-3
ASSLRWDLSGANVLT | TRBJ2-6 | TRBV7-9
ASSEADTQY | TRBJ2-3 | TRBV2
ATSREASGGYYEQY | TRBJ2-7 | TRBV15
ASSPHPGQGGSYEQY | TRBJ2-7 | TRBV19
ASSIALNTEAF | TRBJ1-1 | TRBV19
ASSEWGASQETQY | TRBJ2-5 | TRBV6-1
AISPRDRGSYEQY | TRBJ2-7 | TRBV10-3
ASSTRVRGAVDNSPLH | TRBJ1-6 | TRBV19
ASSYGTAGANVLT | TRBJ2-6 | TRBV6-5
ASSRAGTGDGYT | TRBJ1-2 | TRBV4-1
AWSGLVGTQY | TRBJ2-3 | TRBV30
ASQTGSSGSPLH | TRBJ1-6 | TRBV5-4
AISEPTTGGRNTIY | TRBJ1-3 | TRBV10-3
ASSLWRDYGYT | TRBJ1-2 | TRBV27
ASSLAPGTGELF | TRBJ2-2 | TRBV7-9
ASGSPPRAGGTSNQPQH | TRBJ1-5 | TRBV12-5
ASSGGYGGLTDTQY | TRBJ2-3 | TRBV2
ASSLPLGGGDTDTQY | TRBJ2-3 | TRBV11-2
GARAGTGSSAYEQY | TRBJ2-7 | TRBV28
ASSRTAGVEETQY | TRBJ2-5 | TRBV18
AWSPGTGGSPLH | TRBJ1-6 | TRBV30
ASSLPDHTISGNTIY | TRBJ1-3 | TRBV5-1
ASSATGQGYEQY | TRBJ2-7 | TRBV9